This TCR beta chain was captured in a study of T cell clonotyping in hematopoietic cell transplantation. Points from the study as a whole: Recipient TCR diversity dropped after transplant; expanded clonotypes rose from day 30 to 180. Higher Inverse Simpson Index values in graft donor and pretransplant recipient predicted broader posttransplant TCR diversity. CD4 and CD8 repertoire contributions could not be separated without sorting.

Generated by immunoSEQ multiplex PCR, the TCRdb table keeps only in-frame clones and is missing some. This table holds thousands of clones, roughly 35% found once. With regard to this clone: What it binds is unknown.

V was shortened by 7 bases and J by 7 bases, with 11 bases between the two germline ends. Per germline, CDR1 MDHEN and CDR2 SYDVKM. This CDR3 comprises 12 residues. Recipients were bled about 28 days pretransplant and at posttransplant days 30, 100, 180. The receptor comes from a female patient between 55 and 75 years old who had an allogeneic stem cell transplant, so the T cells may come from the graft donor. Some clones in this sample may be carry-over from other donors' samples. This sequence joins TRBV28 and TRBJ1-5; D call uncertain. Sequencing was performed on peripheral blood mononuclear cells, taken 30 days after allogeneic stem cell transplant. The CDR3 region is CASTALGQPQHF. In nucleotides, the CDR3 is TGTGCCAGCACGGCCCTTGGCCAGCCCCAGCATTTT.